Below, one TCR beta chain is given with its context. Its target is not known. Second doses at about 4 or about 12 weeks were pooled. Assay: immunoSEQ multiplex PCR; the TCRdb copy retains only in-frame clones and omits some. The sample includes under 150,000 clones, roughly nine tenths of them seen just once. This sample is part of a study of T cell responses to AZD1222 COVID-19 vaccine. Study-wide findings and caveats: As reported, nearly half of all spike-specific TCRs target variant regions that are unmutated. White British donors predominated, females outnumbered males, and clonal diversity was possibly underestimated. Only 5 or 6 individuals given AZD1222 were seropositive at baseline.

The sequence derives from an adult who received the AZD1222 COVID-19 vaccine. This specimen was peripheral blood, taken 28 days after the second AZD1222 dose.

The CDR3 sequence: CASSSGTEYYGYTF. CDR3 DNA sequence: TGTGCCAGCAGTTCCGGGACAGAGTACTATGGCTACACCTTC. The chain joins TRBV6-5 to TRBJ1-2; 7 nucleotides agree with TRBD1. The germline V gene encodes CDR1 MNHEY and CDR2 SVGAGI. J was trimmed by 3 bases and V by 4 bases; bases with no gene match: 5. The CDR3 consists of 14 residues.